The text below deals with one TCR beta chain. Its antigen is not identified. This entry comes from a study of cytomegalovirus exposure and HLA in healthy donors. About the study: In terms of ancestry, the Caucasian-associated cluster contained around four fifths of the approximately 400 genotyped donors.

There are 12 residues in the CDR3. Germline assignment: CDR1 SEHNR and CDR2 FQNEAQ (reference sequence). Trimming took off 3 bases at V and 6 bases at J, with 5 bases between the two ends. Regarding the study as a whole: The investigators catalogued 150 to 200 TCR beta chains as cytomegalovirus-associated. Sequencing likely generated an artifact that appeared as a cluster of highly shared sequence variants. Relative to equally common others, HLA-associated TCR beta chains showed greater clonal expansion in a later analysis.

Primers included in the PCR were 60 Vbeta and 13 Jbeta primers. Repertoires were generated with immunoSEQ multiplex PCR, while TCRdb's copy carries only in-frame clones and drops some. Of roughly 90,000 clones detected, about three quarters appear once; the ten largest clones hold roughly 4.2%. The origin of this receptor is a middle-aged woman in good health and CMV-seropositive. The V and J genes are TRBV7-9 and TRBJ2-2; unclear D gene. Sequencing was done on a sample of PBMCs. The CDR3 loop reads CASSFIAGELFF. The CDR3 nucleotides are TGTGCCAGCAGCTTTATCGCCGGGGAGCTGTTTTTT.